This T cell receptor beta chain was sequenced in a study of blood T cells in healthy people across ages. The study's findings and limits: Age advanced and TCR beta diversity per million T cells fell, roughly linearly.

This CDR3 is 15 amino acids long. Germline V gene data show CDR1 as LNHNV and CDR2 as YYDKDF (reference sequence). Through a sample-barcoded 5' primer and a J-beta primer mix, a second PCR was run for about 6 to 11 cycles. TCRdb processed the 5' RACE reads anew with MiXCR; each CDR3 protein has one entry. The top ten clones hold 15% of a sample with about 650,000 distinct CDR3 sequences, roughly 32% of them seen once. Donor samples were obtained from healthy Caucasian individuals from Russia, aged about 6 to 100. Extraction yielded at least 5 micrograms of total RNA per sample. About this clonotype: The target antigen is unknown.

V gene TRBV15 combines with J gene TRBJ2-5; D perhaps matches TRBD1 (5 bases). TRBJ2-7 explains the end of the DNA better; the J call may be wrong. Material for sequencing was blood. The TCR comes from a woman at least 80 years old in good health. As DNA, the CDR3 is TGTGCCACCAGCAGAGATTCGGCAGGGTCGGACGAGCAGTACTTC. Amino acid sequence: CATSRDSAGSDEQYF.